This TCR beta chain was sequenced for a study of cytomegalovirus exposure and HLA in healthy donors. It was with 60 Vbeta and 13 Jbeta primers that the PCR ran. Here immunoSEQ multiplex PCR was the method, and the copy in TCRdb shows in-frame clones only, minus some. The repertoire holds around 110,000 clones, with about four fifths as singletons. This clonotype originated in a man aged 25-45 years in good health and CMV-seropositive. Material: PBMCs.

The CDR3, as DNA: TGTGCCAGCAGCCAAGGCCGGGACAGCTCCTACGAGCAGTACTTC. Its protein is CASSQGRDSSYEQYF. This rearrangement joins TRBV4-2 to TRBJ2-7; the match to TRBD1 covers 7 bases. The V gene end was trimmed by 1 base and the J gene end by 0 bases; junction bases not matched to a gene: 3. The CDR3 loop spans 15 amino acids. Germline V gene data show CDR1 as LGHNA and CDR2 as YNFKEQ.